This T cell receptor beta chain stems from a study of identical twins. Points from the study as a whole: The study reached conclusions through statistical analysis that was cross-sectional, not following the same donors. Zero-insertion analyses were open to partial confounding by invariant MAIT and iNKT cells.

The sample holds one count of this clonotype. Its antigen is unknown. TCRdb used MiXCR to reprocess the 5' RACE reads, holding one entry per CDR3 protein. The table has 260,000 or so distinct CDR3 sequences, 6% to 8% seen once. This CDR3 contains 17 residues. Per the germline V gene, CDR1 is DFQATT and CDR2 is SNEGSKA (reference sequence). V was shortened by 0 bases and J by 5 bases, with 22 bases between the two germline ends. These data are also associated with another study on yellow fever vaccine responses in identical twins.

The clonotype originates from a woman younger than 30 in good health. The sample consisted of CD8+ T cells sorted from blood. J is TRBJ2-5 and V is TRBV20-1; D might be TRBD1 (6 bases). The CDR3 loop is CSARDVDQGPSRETQYF. The CDR3 DNA is TGCAGTGCTAGAGATGTTGATCAGGGGCCGAGCCGCGAGACCCAGTACTTC.